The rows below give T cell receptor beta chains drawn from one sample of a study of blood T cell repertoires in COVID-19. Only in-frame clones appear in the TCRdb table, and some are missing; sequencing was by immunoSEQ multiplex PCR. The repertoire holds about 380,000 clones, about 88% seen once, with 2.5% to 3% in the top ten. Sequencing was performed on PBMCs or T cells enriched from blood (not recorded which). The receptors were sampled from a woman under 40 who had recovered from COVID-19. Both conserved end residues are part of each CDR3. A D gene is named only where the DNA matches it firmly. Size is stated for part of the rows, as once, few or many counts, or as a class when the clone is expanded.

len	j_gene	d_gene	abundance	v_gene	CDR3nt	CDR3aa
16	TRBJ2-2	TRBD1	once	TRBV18	TGTGCCAGCTCACGGGGACAGTCGGGGTACACCGGGGAGCTGTTTTTT	CASSRGQSGYTGELFF
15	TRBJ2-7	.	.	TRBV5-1	TGCGCCAGCAGCATCGGACTGGTGAGCTCCTACGAGCAGTACTTC	CASSIGLVSSYEQYF
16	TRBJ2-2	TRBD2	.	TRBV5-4	TGTGCCAGCAGCTCGAGACTAGCGGGAACCACCGGGGAGCTGTTTTTT	CASSSRLAGTTGELFF
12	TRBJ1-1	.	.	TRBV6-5	TGTGCCAGCAGTTACGAGGGCTTGGGAGCTTTCTTT	CASSYEGLGAFF
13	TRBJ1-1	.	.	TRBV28	TGTGCCAGCAGCCCGACGGCCCGGGGGGAAGCTTTCTTT	CASSPTARGEAFF
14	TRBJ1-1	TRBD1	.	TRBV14	TGTGCCAGCAGCCAAGATTGGTCCAGGGGGCGAGCTTTCTTT	CASSQDWSRGRAFF
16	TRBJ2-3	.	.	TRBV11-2	TGTGCCAGCAGCTTAGCCAGCGAAGTACACACAGATACGCAGTATTTT	CASSLASEVHTDTQYF
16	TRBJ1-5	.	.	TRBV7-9	TGTGCCAGCAGCTTAGTAGGGCAGGGGTGGTATCAGCCCCAGCATTTT	CASSLVGQGWYQPQHF
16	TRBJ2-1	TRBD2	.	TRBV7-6	TGTGCCAGCAGCTTGGCGCGGCTAGCGGGATACAATGAGCAGTTCTTC	CASSLARLAGYNEQFF
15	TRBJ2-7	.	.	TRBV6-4	TGTGCCAGCAGTGACCTGCCGGGGGTCCCCTACGAGCAGTACTTC	CASSDLPGVPYEQYF
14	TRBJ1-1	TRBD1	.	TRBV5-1	TGCGCCAGCAGCGCGGGACAGCTCGAGGCTGAAGCTTTCTTT	CASSAGQLEAEAFF
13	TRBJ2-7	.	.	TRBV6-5	TGTGCCAGCAGTTATGGCGGATCCTACGAGCAGTACTTC	CASSYGGSYEQYF
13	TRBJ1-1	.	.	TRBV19	TGTGCCAGTAGTACCGGGATGGGGACTGAAGCTTTCTTT	CASSTGMGTEAFF